Shown below are 31 T cell receptor beta chains from a single sample sequenced in a study of T cells in Graves' hyperthyroidism and ophthalmopathy. Researchers amplified the TCR beta CDR3 regions from RNA transcripts. HTBI primers were used for first-round RT-PCR of the TCR CDR3. One entry per CDR3 protein, called by TCRdb with MiXCR from the multiplex PCR reads. The data contain roughly 700,000 distinct CDR3 sequences, 35% of them singletons. Sequenced material: blood. These TCRs come from a woman in her forties with Graves' hyperthyroidism.

This clonotype was observed a handful of times. The rearrangement links TRBV6-6 to TRBJ1-1, with D unresolved. Germline values: CDR1 MNHNY, CDR2 SVGAGI (reference sequence). The CDR3 length is 15 residues. The germline V and J ends were trimmed by 9 bases and 0 bases, with 17 bases remaining between them. CDR3 sequence: CARAIWVPMNTEAFF. In nucleotides, the CDR3 is TGTGCCAGAGCAATTTGGGTTCCGATGAACACTGAAGCTTTCTTT.

The V call is TRBV19, the J call TRBJ1-5; unclear D gene. Trimming removed 6 bases from V and 10 bases from J, with 19 bases in between. This CDR3 has 14 residues. The germline V gene encodes CDR1 LNHDA and CDR2 SQIVND (reference sequence). The DNA for the CDR3 is TGTGCCAGTAGGGTCGTAGGCCCAAGTTTTCCCCAGCATTTT. Protein: CASRVVGPSFPQHF.

Only a few counts were recorded for this clonotype. This chain uses TRBV24-1 with TRBJ2-3, with D unclear. Germline V gene sequence: CDR1 KGHDR, CDR2 SFDVKD. Trimming took 4 bases from V and 7 from J, leaving 8 bases between them. The CDR3 covers 12 residues. The CDR3 sequence: CATSDQGNTQYF. The CDR3 coding sequence is TGTGCCACCAGTGACCAAGGGAATACGCAGTATTTT.

This clonotype was seen more than once but under ten times. The chain joins TRBV20-1 to TRBJ2-2, with D hard to call. V lost 8 bases, J lost 2 bases, and 15 bases lay in between. The germline V gene encodes CDR1 DFQATT and CDR2 SNEGSKA (reference sequence). The CDR3 covers 14 residues. As DNA, the CDR3 is TGCAGTTCCCCCCAGCAGACTAACACCGGGGAGCTGTTTTTT. It encodes CSSPQQTNTGELFF.

This chain uses TRBV19 with TRBJ2-7; 8 nucleotides line up with TRBD1. The CDR3 has 15 residues. Germline CDR1 reads LNHDA; CDR2 reads SQIVND (reference sequence). J gave up 4 bases and V 5 bases, and 10 bases lay outside the gene matches. CDR3 amino acids: CASSFGQGFVYEQYF. CDR3 coding DNA: TGTGCCAGTAGTTTCGGACAGGGCTTCGTTTACGAGCAGTACTTC.

The gene calls are TRBV10-3 and TRBJ1-1; possibly TRBD1 for D (6 bases). The CDR3 contains 14 residues. V lost 0 bases, J lost 5 bases, and 10 bases lay in between. CDR1 is ENHRY, CDR2 SYGVKD, per germline. CDR3 in amino acids: CAISESGGETEAFF. CDR3 coding DNA: TGTGCCATCAGTGAGTCGGGGGGCGAGACTGAAGCTTTCTTT.

This clonotype came up many times. The genes are TRBV6-4 and TRBJ2-7; possibly TRBD2 for D (7 bases). V lost 3 bases, J lost 3 bases, and 9 bases lay in between. Germline V gene lookup returns CDR1 MRHNA and CDR2 SNTAGT. The CDR3 runs to 13 residues. The CDR3 reads CASSEGGVYEQYF. The CDR3 coding sequence is TGTGCCAGCAGTGAAGGGGGGGTCTACGAGCAGTACTTC.

This clonotype was recorded only once. The chain uses TRBV15 and TRBJ1-1; D gene unclear. CDR3 length: 13 residues. Germline V gives CDR1 LNHNV, CDR2 YYDKDF (reference sequence). With 7 bases removed from V and 1 base from J, the gap between germline ends came to 10 bases. CDR3 loop: CATIQSANTEAFF. DNA of the CDR3: TGTGCCACCATTCAGAGCGCGAACACTGAAGCTTTCTTT.

A word on this clonotype: A much larger clone lies one base from this, so it may be a read error. The rearrangement links TRBV5-6 to TRBJ2-5, with D perhaps TRBD2 (5 bases). The germline V gene encodes CDR1 SGHDT and CDR2 YYEEEE. CDR3 length: 12 residues. The CDR3 nucleotides are TGTGCCAGCCGGGATATTCAAGGGACCCAGTACTTC. Its protein product is CASRDIQGTQYF.

Worth noting for this clonotype: A clone one base away is much larger, so this may be a read error. The chain couples TRBV9 to TRBJ1-2; D might be TRBD1 (6 bases). The CDR3 extends over 13 amino acids. Germline CDR1 SGDLS, CDR2 YYNGEE. The DNA of the CDR3 is TGTGCCAGCAGCTCAGGGGTTAGCTATGACTACACCTTC. Translating gives CASSSGVSYDYTF.

This clonotype was observed many times. J is TRBJ1-1 and V is TRBV7-6, with D possibly TRBD1 on 5 matching bases. CDR1 is SGHVS and CDR2 is FNYEAQ in the germline V gene. This CDR3 is built from 15 residues. V was trimmed by 4 bases and J by 5 bases, leaving 17 bases between them. CDR3 bases: TGTGCCAGCAGCTCGGAGGGGTTGGTTGTTACTGAAGCTTTCTTT. Its protein is CASSSEGLVVTEAFF.

A remark on this clonotype: A much larger clone differs by one base, so this may be a read error. No conserved phenylalanine or tryptophan ends this CDR3, so it is likely a read error. The limits of the CDR3 on the DNA are not certain, so only TCRdb's listed CDR3 is given. The chain is built from TRBV10-3 and TRBJ2-6; the D call in the table, TRBD1, was not verified against the DNA. The CDR3 is 8 residues long, counting both termini. Germline CDR1 reads ENHRY; CDR2 reads SYGVKD. The CDR3 spells CAISPGTS.

The CDR3 protein is CASSWASPGGELFF. CDR3 nucleotide sequence: TGTGCCAGCAGTTGGGCCTCACCCGGCGGGGAGCTGTTTTTT. V gene TRBV28 combines with J gene TRBJ2-2; no definite D call. Trimming took 4 bases from V and 7 from J, leaving 13 bases between them. This CDR3 spans 14 amino acids. CDR1 and CDR2 from the germline V gene are MDHEN and SYDVKM.

The rearrangement uses TRBV6-5 and TRBJ1-2; 8 bases line up with TRBD1. V dropped 5 bases and J dropped 8; count of bases not matched to a gene: 16. CDR3 length equals 16 residues. Per the germline V gene, CDR1 is MNHEY and CDR2 is SVGAGI. CDR3 residues: CASSPGQGLARKGYTF. In nucleotides, the CDR3 is TGTGCCAGCAGTCCTGGACAGGGACTTGCCCGAAAGGGCTACACCTTC.

This sequence joins TRBV6-5 and TRBJ1-2; TRBD1 is a possible D gene (5 bases). The CDR3 covers 15 residues. Trimming shortened V by 3 bases and J by 5 bases, and 16 bases separated the two germline ends. Germline V gives CDR1 MNHEY, CDR2 SVGAGI. As DNA, the CDR3 is TGTGCCAGCAGTTATAATTGGGGGTCGGATTATGGCTACACCTTC. Translated: CASSYNWGSDYGYTF.

This clonotype was picked up many times. The chain is built from TRBV7-8 and TRBJ1-1; D is unclear. Looked up from germline, CDR1 is SGHVS and CDR2 is FQNEAQ. This CDR3 is built from 16 residues. V was cut by 4 bases and J by 1 base, with 16 bases left in between. The DNA for the CDR3 is TGTGCCAGCAGCTGGGGTCTAAGGCAGGCGAACACTGAAGCTTTCTTT. Translated: CASSWGLRQANTEAFF.

This clonotype was observed at least ten times. This chain joins TRBV2 and TRBJ1-1; 8 bases fit TRBD1. Germline CDR1 and CDR2: SNHLY and FYNNEI. The junction had 1 base not matched to a gene; V was cut back by 7 bases and J by 6 bases. The CDR3 totals 11 residues. The CDR3 here is CASIQGAEAFF. For the CDR3, the DNA is TGTGCCAGCATACAGGGGGCTGAAGCTTTCTTT.

With respect to this clonotype: It may be a read error: a sequence one base away is much more abundant. V and J are TRBV6-5 and TRBJ1-1, with a tentative D call TRBD1 (6 bases). V lost 6 bases to trimming and J lost 1 base, with 12 bases between them. Germline CDR1 and CDR2: MNHEY and SVGAGI. The CDR3 totals 14 residues. For the CDR3, the DNA is TGTGCCAGCAGACCGCTACAGGGGAACACTGAAGCTTTCTTT. Translating gives CASRPLQGNTEAFF.

This clonotype was found many times. The chain uses TRBV6-5 and TRBJ2-7; D perhaps matches TRBD2 (5 bases). The CDR3 runs 12 residues. Germline-derived CDR1 and CDR2 are MNHEY and SVGAGI. The V end was cut by 7 bases, the J end by 3 bases, with 10 bases between. The CDR3 nucleotides are TGTGCCAGCACCGAGGGTTACTACGAGCAGTACTTC. Residues: CASTEGYYEQYF.

This chain connects TRBV12-3 or TRBV12-4 to TRBJ1-1; 7 nucleotides align to TRBD1. CDR3 length equals 14 residues. Losses at the gene ends were 5 bases for V and 7 bases for J; bases not matched to a gene: 10. This chain's CDR3 is CASSPRQGQLEAFF. CDR3 sequence (DNA): TGTGCCAGCAGTCCCCGTCAGGGACAGCTTGAAGCTTTCTTT.

This clonotype was seen repeatedly, ten times or more. This chain uses TRBV10-3 with TRBJ1-5; D is perhaps TRBD1 (6 bases). CDR3 length: 12 residues. Germline CDR1 is ENHRY and CDR2 is SYGVKD. V was pared by 10 bases and J by 8 bases, with 15 bases between. CDR3 amino acids: CASDQGMEPQHF. The CDR3 nucleotides read TGTGCCAGCGATCAGGGGATGGAGCCCCAGCATTTT.

This clonotype was seen a handful of times. The chain joins TRBV6-1 to TRBJ1-5; tentatively, D is TRBD1 (5 bases). V lost 3 bases and J 7 bases, leaving 13 bases between the germline ends. This CDR3 is 14 amino acids long. Germline CDR1 is MNHNS and CDR2 is SASEGT. CDR3 loop: CASSEARAGQPQHF. The DNA for the CDR3 is TGTGCCAGCAGTGAGGCCAGGGCCGGGCAGCCCCAGCATTTT.

In regard to this clonotype: A much larger clone is a single base away; this may be a read error. The rearrangement joins TRBV9 to TRBJ1-6; the D is unclear. The CDR3 covers 16 residues. The V gene's germline CDR1 is SGDLS and CDR2 YYNGEE. Trimming took 0 bases from V and 15 from J, leaving 22 bases between them. CDR3 bases: TGTGCCAGCAGCGTAGGGCCGATCCCCGGTTTTACACTCCTCCACTTT. It translates to CASSVGPIPGFTLLHF.

The chain is built from TRBV18 and TRBJ1-2, with no clear D. V was cut by 6 bases and J by 8 bases, with 16 bases left in between. Looked up from germline, CDR1 is KGHSH and CDR2 is LQKENI. This CDR3 spans 13 amino acids. CDR3 amino acids: CASSPLGPSGYTF. CDR3 coding DNA: TGTGCCAGCTCTCCGTTAGGCCCCTCGGGCTACACCTTC.

V gene TRBV6-5 combines with J gene TRBJ1-2; D gene uncertain. Germline CDR1 is MNHEY and CDR2 is SVGAGI. Trimming removed 2 bases from V and 2 bases from J, with 15 bases in between. The length of the CDR3 is 16 residues. CDR3 bases: TGTGCCAGCAGTTACCGGTTTGTAATATTCAACTATGGCTACACCTTC. Translating gives CASSYRFVIFNYGYTF.

This clonotype has only one observation. Sequence at one end of the junction differs from germline and may be a read error. DNA of the CDR3: TGTGCCGGTAGTATGATGACGGGGAATTCACCCCTCCACTTT. Encoded protein: CAGSMMTGNSPLHF. The chain links TRBV19 to TRBJ1-6; D unclear. The germline V gene encodes CDR1 LNHDA and CDR2 SQIVND (reference sequence). The CDR3 length is 14 residues.

This chain joins TRBV7-2 and TRBJ2-2; TRBD1 might be the D (6 bases). The CDR3 covers 16 residues. CDR1 SGHTA and CDR2 FQGNSA come from the germline V gene. Trimming left V 6 bases short and J 1 base short, with 15 bases between. CDR3 nucleotides: TGTGCCAGCAGAAAAACAGGGTTACGGAACACCGGGGAGCTGTTTTTT. It specifies CASRKTGLRNTGELFF.

A remark on this clonotype: Being one base from a much bigger clone, this may be a read error. J is TRBJ1-6 and V is TRBV10-3; possibly TRBD1 for D (6 bases). The germline CDR1 and CDR2 sequences are ENHRY and SYGVKD. The CDR3 sequence is 16 residues long. DNA for the CDR3: TGTGCCATCAGTGAAGGGGGGAACAGGGCTAATTCACCCTTCCACTTT. It codes for CAISEGGNRANSPFHF.

The V gene is TRBV7-3, the J gene TRBJ1-2, with a possible D match to TRBD1 (5 bases). CDR1 and CDR2 from the germline V gene are SGHTA and FQGTGA. Deletions cut 2 bases from V and 4 bases from J, with 11 bases between. The CDR3 has 14 residues. The CDR3 sequence: CASSLVGAGYGYTF. CDR3 nucleotides: TGTGCCAGCAGCTTAGTAGGGGCGGGCTATGGCTACACCTTC.

The CDR3 region is CSASGSTDTQYF. CDR3 coding DNA: TGCAGTGCTAGCGGGAGCACAGATACGCAGTATTTT. The rearrangement links TRBV20-1 to TRBJ2-3; D is undetermined. The CDR3 is 12 amino acids. Trimming took 3 bases from V and 0 from J, leaving 4 bases between them. The germline V gene encodes CDR1 DFQATT and CDR2 SNEGSKA (reference sequence).

As concerns this clonotype: Since no conserved phenylalanine or tryptophan closes the CDR3, a read error is the likely cause. No DNA is shown, since the ends of the CDR3 on it are uncertain; the CDR3 is the one TCRdb lists. The genes are TRBV11-2 and TRBJ2-7; the table calls TRBD1, which could not be checked here. Per germline, CDR1 SGHAT and CDR2 FQNNGV. The CDR3 region is 8 residues in length, termini included. CDR3: CASSRTGS.